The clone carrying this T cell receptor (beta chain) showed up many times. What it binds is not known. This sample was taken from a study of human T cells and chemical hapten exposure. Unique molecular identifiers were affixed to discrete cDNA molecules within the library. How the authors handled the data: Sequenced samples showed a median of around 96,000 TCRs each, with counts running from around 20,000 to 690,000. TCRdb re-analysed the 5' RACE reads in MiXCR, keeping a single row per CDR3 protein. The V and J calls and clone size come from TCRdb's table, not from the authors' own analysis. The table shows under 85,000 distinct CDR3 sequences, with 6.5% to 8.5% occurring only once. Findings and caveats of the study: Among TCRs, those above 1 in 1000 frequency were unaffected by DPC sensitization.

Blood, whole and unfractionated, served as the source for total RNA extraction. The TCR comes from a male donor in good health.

CDR3: CASSFGRDTEAFF. CDR3 nucleotides: TGTGCCAGCAGTTTCGGCAGGGACACTGAAGCTTTCTTT. The chain has TRBV12-3 or TRBV12-4 and TRBJ1-1; D perhaps matches TRBD1 (5 bases). Trimming shortened V by 3 bases and J by 3 bases, and 8 bases separated the two germline ends. The CDR3 loop spans 13 amino acids.